This note documents a single T cell receptor beta chain sequence. The record originates from a study of OX40 agonist ivuxolimab in advanced cancers. Profiling relied on immunoSEQ multiplex PCR, and the TCRdb table lists in-frame clones only, not all of them. The sample holds under 100,000 clones, over 80% seen once. This receptor was taken from an adult with an advanced solid tumor such as melanoma, head and neck, liver or kidney cancer. The sequences come from CD4+ or CD8+ T cells sorted from blood, collected in a trial of the OX40 agonist ivuxolimab.

The DNA for the CDR3 is TGTGCCAGTAGTATTCGAGGGTACAACGAGCAGTACTTC. The encoded protein is CASSIRGYNEQYF. The chain combines TRBV19 with TRBJ2-7, with D perhaps TRBD2 (5 bases). The V end lost 3 bases, the J end lost 5 bases, and 11 bases lay between the germline ends. This CDR3 region has 13 residues. Germline CDR1 is LNHDA and CDR2 is SQIVND (reference sequence).